Listed below are T cell receptor beta chains from one sample, sequenced in a study of blood T cell repertoires in COVID-19. TCRdb's copy holds only in-frame clones and misses some; the assay was immunoSEQ multiplex PCR. The table has more than 200,000 clones, more than 70% seen once. Input material: peripheral blood. These receptors all stem from a man in his forties or fifties with active or convalescent COVID-19. Each CDR3 is given with its conserved first and last residue. The D gene is left open where the match is weak. Only some rows state a clone size, as once, few, many or a class for expanded clones.

CDR3nt	CDR3aa	d_gene	j_gene	abundance	v_gene
TGTGCCAGCATAGGGAGCAGAACCTACGAGCAGTACTTC	CASIGSRTYEQYF	-	TRBJ2-7	-	TRBV27
TGTGCTAGTGGCGCTGACAGGGAGAACACCGGGGAGCTGTTTTTT	CASGADRENTGELFF	TRBD1	TRBJ2-2	-	TRBV12-5
TGTGCCAGCAGTTTATGGGACAGCATTTATCAGCCCCAGCATTTT	CASSLWDSIYQPQHF	TRBD1	TRBJ1-5	-	TRBV27
TGTGCCACTCTTAGCGGGAGTCTCGAGCAGTACTTC	CATLSGSLEQYF	TRBD2	TRBJ2-7	-	TRBV2
TGTGCCAGCAGCGCTTTCCCAGGGGTGACCCAGTACTTC	CASSAFPGVTQYF	-	TRBJ2-5	few	TRBV9
TGTGCCTGGAGTCCTGCGAGAAACACCATATATTTT	CAWSPARNTIYF	-	TRBJ1-3	-	TRBV30
TGCAGTGCTAGTGACTCCGGGACAGGGGATCAGCCCCAGCATTTT	CSASDSGTGDQPQHF	TRBD1	TRBJ1-5	-	TRBV20-1
TGTGCCAGCAGTTACTCCAGGGGTTTCTATGGCTACACCTTC	CASSYSRGFYGYTF	-	TRBJ1-2	-	TRBV6-5
TGTGCCAGCAGTTTCGCCGGGACACACCCAGGGTCCCAGTACTTC	CASSFAGTHPGSQYF	-	TRBJ2-5	-	TRBV6-5
TGTGCCAGCAGTCTTCTAGCGGGAGGGACATACAATGAGCAGTTCTTC	CASSLLAGGTYNEQFF	TRBD2	TRBJ2-1	once	TRBV7-9
TGTGCCACCAGTCGGACTAGCGGGAGGACAGATACGCAGTATTTT	CATSRTSGRTDTQYF	TRBD2	TRBJ2-3	-	TRBV24-1